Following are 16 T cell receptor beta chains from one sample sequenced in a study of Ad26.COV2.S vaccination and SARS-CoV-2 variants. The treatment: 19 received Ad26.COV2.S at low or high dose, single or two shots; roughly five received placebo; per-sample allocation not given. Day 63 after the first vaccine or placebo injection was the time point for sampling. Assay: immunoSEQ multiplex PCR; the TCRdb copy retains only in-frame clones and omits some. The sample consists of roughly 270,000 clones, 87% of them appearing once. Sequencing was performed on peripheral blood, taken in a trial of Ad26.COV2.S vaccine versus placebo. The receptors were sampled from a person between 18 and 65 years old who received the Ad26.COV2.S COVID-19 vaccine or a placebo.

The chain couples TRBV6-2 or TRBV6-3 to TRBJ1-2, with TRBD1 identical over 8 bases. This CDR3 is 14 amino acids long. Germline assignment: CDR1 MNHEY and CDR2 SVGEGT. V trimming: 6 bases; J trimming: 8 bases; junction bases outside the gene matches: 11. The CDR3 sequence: CASSPTGEEIGYTF. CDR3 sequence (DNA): TGTGCCAGCAGCCCGACAGGGGAAGAGATCGGCTACACCTTC.

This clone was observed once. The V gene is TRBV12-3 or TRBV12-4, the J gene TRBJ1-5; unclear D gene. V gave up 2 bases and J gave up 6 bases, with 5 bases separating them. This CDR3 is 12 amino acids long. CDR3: CASSLNGQPQHF. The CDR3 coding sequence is TGTGCCAGCAGTTTAAATGGTCAGCCCCAGCATTTT.

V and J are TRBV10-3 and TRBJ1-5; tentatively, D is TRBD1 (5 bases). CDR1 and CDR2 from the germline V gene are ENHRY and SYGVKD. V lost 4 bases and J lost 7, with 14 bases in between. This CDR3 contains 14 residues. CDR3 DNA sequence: TGTGCCATCAGTGCTAGTGGGGGGGGGCAGCCCCAGCATTTT. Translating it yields CAISASGGGQPQHF.

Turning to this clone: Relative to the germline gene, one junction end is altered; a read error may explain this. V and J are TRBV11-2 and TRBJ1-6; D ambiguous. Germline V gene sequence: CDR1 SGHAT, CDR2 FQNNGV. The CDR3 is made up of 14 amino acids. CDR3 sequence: CASSRGSFNSPLHF. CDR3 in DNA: TGTGCCAGCAGCCGAGGGTCCTTTAATTCACCCCTCCACTTT.

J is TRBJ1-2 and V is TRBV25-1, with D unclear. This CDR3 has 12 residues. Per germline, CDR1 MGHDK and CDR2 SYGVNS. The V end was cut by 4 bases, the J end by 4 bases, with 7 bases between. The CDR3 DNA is TGTGCCAGCAGTGGGACCCTCTATGGCTACACCTTC. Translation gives CASSGTLYGYTF.

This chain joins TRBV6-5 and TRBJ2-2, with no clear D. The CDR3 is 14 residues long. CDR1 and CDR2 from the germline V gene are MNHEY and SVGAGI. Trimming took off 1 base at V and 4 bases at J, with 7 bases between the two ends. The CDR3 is CASSYWASTGELFF. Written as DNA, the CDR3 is TGTGCCAGCAGTTACTGGGCGAGCACCGGGGAGCTGTTTTTT.

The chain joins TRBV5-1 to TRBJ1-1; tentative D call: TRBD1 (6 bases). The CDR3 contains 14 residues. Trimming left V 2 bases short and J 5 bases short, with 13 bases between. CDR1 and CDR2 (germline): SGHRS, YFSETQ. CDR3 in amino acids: CASSLWGRGTEAFF. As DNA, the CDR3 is TGCGCCAGCAGCTTATGGGGGCGAGGGACTGAAGCTTTCTTT.

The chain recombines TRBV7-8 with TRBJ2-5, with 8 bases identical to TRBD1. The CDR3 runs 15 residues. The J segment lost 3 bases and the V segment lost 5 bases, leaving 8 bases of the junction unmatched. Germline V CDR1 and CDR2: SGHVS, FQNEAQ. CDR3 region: CASSRAGTGKETQYF. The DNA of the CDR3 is TGTGCCAGCAGCCGAGCCGGGACAGGAAAAGAGACCCAGTACTTC.

In DNA form, the CDR3 reads TGTGCCAGCAGCTTATTGTGGACCCGAAAATACGATAGCAATCAGCCCCAGCATTTT. Its translation is CASSLLWTRKYDSNQPQHF. The chain is built from TRBV7-8 and TRBJ1-5; no clear D. V lost 2 bases to trimming and J lost 0 bases, with 20 bases between them. Germline V gives CDR1 SGHVS, CDR2 FQNEAQ. The CDR3 length is 19 residues. Complete variable domain (other parts from reference TRBV7-8 and TRBJ1-5): GAGVSQSPRYKVAKRGQDVALRCDPISGHVSLFWYQQALGQGPEFLTYFQNEAQLDKSGLPSDRFFAERPEGSVSTLKIQRTQQEDSAVYLCASSLLWTRKYDSNQPQHFGDGTRLSIL.

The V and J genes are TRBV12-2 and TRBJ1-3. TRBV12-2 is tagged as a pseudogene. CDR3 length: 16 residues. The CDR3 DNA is TGTGCAAGTCGCTTAGCGCGGACTAGCTCTGGAAACACCATATATTTT. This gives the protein CASRLARTSSGNTIYF.

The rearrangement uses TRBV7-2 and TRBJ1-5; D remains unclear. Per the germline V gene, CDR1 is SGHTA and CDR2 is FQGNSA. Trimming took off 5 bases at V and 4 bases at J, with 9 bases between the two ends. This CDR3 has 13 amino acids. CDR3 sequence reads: CASSPDWNQPQHF. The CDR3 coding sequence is TGTGCCAGCAGCCCGGACTGGAATCAGCCCCAGCATTTT.

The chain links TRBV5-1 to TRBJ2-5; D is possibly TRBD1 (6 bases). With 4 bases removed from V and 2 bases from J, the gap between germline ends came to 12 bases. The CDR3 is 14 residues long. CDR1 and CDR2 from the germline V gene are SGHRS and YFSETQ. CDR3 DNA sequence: TGCGCCAGCAGCATCTGGACAGCTCAAGAGACCCAGTACTTC. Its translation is CASSIWTAQETQYF.

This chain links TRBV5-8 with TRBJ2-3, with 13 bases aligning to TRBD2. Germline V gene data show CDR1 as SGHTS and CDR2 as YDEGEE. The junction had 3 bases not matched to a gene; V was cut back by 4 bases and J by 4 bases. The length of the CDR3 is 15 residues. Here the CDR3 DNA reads TGTGCCAGCAGCCCAGGACTAGCGGGGGCAGATACGCAGTATTTT. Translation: CASSPGLAGADTQYF. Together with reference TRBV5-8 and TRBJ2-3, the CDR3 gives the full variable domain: EAGVTQSPTHLIKTRGQQATLRCSPISGHTSVYWYQQALGLGLQFLLWYDEGEERNRGNFPPRFSGRQFPNYSSELNVNALELEDSALYLCASSPGLAGADTQYFGPGTRLTVL.

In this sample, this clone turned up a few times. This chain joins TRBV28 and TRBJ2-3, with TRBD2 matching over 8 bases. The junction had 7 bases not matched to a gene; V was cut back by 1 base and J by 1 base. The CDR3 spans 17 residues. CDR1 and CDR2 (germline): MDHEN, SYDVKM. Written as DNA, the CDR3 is TGTGCCAGCAGTTTATTCTGGGCGGGGGGCGGCACAGATACGCAGTATTTT. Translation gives CASSLFWAGGGTDTQYF.

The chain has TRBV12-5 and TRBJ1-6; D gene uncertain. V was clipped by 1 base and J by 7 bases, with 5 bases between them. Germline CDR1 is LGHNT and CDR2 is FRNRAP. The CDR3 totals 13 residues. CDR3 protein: CASGLERNSPLHF. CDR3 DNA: TGTGCTAGTGGTTTGGAGAGGAATTCACCCCTCCACTTT.

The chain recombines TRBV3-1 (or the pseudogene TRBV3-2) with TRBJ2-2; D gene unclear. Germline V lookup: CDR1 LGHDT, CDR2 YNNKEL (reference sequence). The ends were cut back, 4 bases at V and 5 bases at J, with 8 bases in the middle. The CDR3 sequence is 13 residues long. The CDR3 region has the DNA TGTGCCAGCAGCCTTGGACCTACCGGGGAGCTGTTTTTT. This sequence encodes CASSLGPTGELFF.